The 24 T cell receptor beta chains presented below share a single source sample, sequenced in a study of T cell changes during pregnancy in multiple sclerosis. Here immunoSEQ multiplex PCR was the method, and the copy in TCRdb shows in-frame clones only, minus some. The table has 23,000 or so clones, approximately 90% seen once; the top ten hold around 8%. The source material was CD8+ T cells from peripheral blood mononuclear cells, sampled in the first trimester of pregnancy. These receptors were taken from a female donor in good health, enrolled as a control in a pregnancy study.

The chain is built from TRBV27 and TRBJ1-5, with 10 bases that match TRBD1. With 0 bases clipped from V and 9 bases from J, the junction kept 5 bases outside the gene matches. Per germline, CDR1 MNHEY and CDR2 SMNVEV (reference sequence). The CDR3 runs to 15 residues. CDR3 coding DNA: TGTGCCAGCAGTTTATCCGGGACAGGGGAGATGCCCCAGCATTTT. Its translation: CASSLSGTGEMPQHF.

The rearrangement uses TRBV27 and TRBJ1-2; tentative D call: TRBD1 (6 bases). V lost 5 bases to trimming and J lost 7 bases, with 23 bases between them. This CDR3 has 16 residues. Germline-derived CDR1 and CDR2 are MNHEY and SMNVEV (reference sequence). The CDR3: CASSPSSGTLLFGYTF. Here the CDR3 DNA reads TGTGCCAGCAGTCCTTCCTCCGGGACACTTCTCTTTGGCTACACCTTC.

The chain joins TRBV10-3 to TRBJ1-2, with D uncertain. This CDR3 has 13 amino acids. V was trimmed by 0 bases and J by 4 bases, leaving 6 bases between them. In germline, CDR1 is ENHRY, CDR2 SYGVKD. The CDR3 region is CAISESRSYGYTF. Written as DNA, the CDR3 is TGTGCCATCAGTGAGTCGCGGAGCTATGGCTACACCTTC.

The chain is built from TRBV7-8 and TRBJ2-5, with D maybe TRBD1 (6 bases). The CDR3 is made up of 16 amino acids. V dropped 4 bases and J dropped 1 base, with 16 bases sitting between them. Germline CDR1 and CDR2: SGHVS and FQNEAQ. Here the CDR3 reads CASSSRTASAQETQYF. In nucleotides, the CDR3 is TGTGCCAGCAGCTCCAGGACAGCCTCGGCCCAAGAGACCCAGTACTTC.

This chain joins TRBV19 and TRBJ2-1, with D tentatively TRBD2 (6 bases). This CDR3 is built from 16 residues. Germline V gene data show CDR1 as LNHDA and CDR2 as SQIVND (reference sequence). V lost 5 bases and J lost 8, with 22 bases in between. CDR3 nucleotides: TGTGCCAGTAGTCCGGCGGGAACTAGCCCTTTCTATGAGCAGTTCTTC. This sequence encodes CASSPAGTSPFYEQFF.

This chain connects TRBV4-1 to TRBJ1-5, with TRBD1 matching 8 bases. Trimming at V came to 1 base and at J to 6 bases, leaving 5 bases not matched to a gene. The CDR3 is 15 residues long. Germline V CDR1 and CDR2: MGHRA, YSYEKL. The CDR3 spells CASSQGGQAVQPQHF. The CDR3 coding sequence is TGCGCCAGCAGCCAAGGGGGACAGGCGGTTCAGCCCCAGCATTTT.

The table lists this clone with a count of one. The genes are TRBV6-5 and TRBJ1-1; D gene ambiguous. CDR3 length: 12 residues. Germline loops: CDR1 MNHEY, CDR2 SVGAGI. V gave up 2 bases and J gave up 9 bases, with 10 bases separating them. The CDR3 is CASSYGGFQAFF. The CDR3 nucleotides read TGTGCCAGCAGTTACGGCGGGTTTCAAGCTTTCTTT.

The gene calls are TRBV5-1 and TRBJ2-5, with D perhaps TRBD1 (5 bases). V gave up 2 bases and J gave up 8 bases, with 7 bases separating them. The CDR3 is made up of 11 amino acids. Germline V gene data show CDR1 as SGHRS and CDR2 as YFSETQ. The CDR3 sequence: CASSFGATQYF. The CDR3 nucleotides are TGCGCCAGCAGCTTTGGGGCCACCCAGTACTTC.

V usage is TRBV5-4 and J usage is TRBJ1-2; 9 nucleotides line up with TRBD1. CDR1 SGHNT and CDR2 YYREEE come from the germline V gene (reference sequence). The J segment lost 6 bases and the V segment lost 3 bases, leaving 12 bases of the junction unmatched. CDR3 length equals 16 residues. CDR3 bases: TGTGCCAGCAGCTCGGAACCGGGACAGGGTATAGATGGCTACACCTTC. Translated: CASSSEPGQGIDGYTF. The variable domain in full, with the rest retrieved from reference TRBV5-4 and TRBJ1-2, is ETGVTQSPTHLIKTRGQQVTLRCSSQSGHNTVSWYQQALGQGPQFIFQYYREEENGRGNFPPRFSGLQFPNYSSELNVNALELDDSALYLCASSSEPGQGIDGYTFGSGTRLTVV.

This rearrangement joins TRBV4-1 to TRBJ1-1; TRBD1 matches 7 bases. Germline CDR1 MGHRA, CDR2 YSYEKL. This CDR3 region has 15 residues. V was pared by 1 base and J by 5 bases, with 7 bases of the junction left unmatched. DNA of the CDR3: TGCGCCAGCAGCCAAGCAGTCACAGGGGTGACTGAAGCTTTCTTT. It specifies CASSQAVTGVTEAFF.

The chain is built from TRBV29-1 and TRBJ1-2, with 9 nucleotides matching TRBD1. V shed 7 bases, J shed 7 bases, and the junction held 10 bases outside the gene matches. Germline assignment: CDR1 SQVTM and CDR2 ANQGSEA. This CDR3 is built from 13 residues. CDR3 in amino acids: CSGTGQGVGGYTF. The CDR3 nucleotides are TGCAGCGGGACGGGACAGGGTGTCGGTGGCTACACCTTC.

The rearrangement joins TRBV7-2 to TRBJ2-7; D is possibly TRBD1 (6 bases). The germline V gene has CDR1 SGHTA and CDR2 FQGNSA. CDR3 size: 14 residues. V was clipped by 3 bases and J by 3 bases, with 12 bases between them. CDR3 sequence (DNA): TGTGCCAGCAGCTTGGACCTAGGGGGCTACGAGCAGTACTTC. Translation gives CASSLDLGGYEQYF.

The chain has TRBV4-3 and TRBJ1-1; 7 nucleotides match TRBD1. The CDR3 covers 13 residues. Losses at the gene ends were 5 bases for V and 5 bases for J; bases not matched to a gene: 5. Germline assignment: CDR1 LGHNA and CDR2 YSLEER. CDR3 residues: CASSDLRGTEAFF. CDR3 sequence (DNA): TGCGCCAGCAGCGACCTCAGGGGGACTGAAGCTTTCTTT.

The sample holds one count of this clone. The genes are TRBV27 and TRBJ1-2; the match to TRBD1 covers 7 bases. The CDR3 is made up of 14 amino acids. Per the germline V gene, CDR1 is MNHEY and CDR2 is SMNVEV (reference sequence). The V and J ends lost 5 bases and 5 bases, in that order; junction bases with no gene match: 8. In DNA form, the CDR3 reads TGTGCCAGCAGTCCCTGGGACAGCTTTTATGGCTACACCTTC. Translation: CASSPWDSFYGYTF.

The chain uses TRBV5-6 and TRBJ2-1, with a possible D match to TRBD1 (5 bases). The CDR3 sequence is 14 residues long. Trimming removed 1 base from V and 3 bases from J, with 8 bases in between. CDR1 is SGHDT, CDR2 YYEEEE, per germline. The CDR3 spells CASSLTDIYNEQFF. The CDR3 DNA follows: TGTGCCAGCAGCTTGACGGACATCTACAATGAGCAGTTCTTC.

The chain recombines TRBV7-8 with TRBJ1-2; possible D gene TRBD1, 5 bases. Trimming shortened V by 5 bases and J by 0 bases, and 22 bases separated the two germline ends. Germline values: CDR1 SGHVS, CDR2 FQNEAQ. This CDR3 has 18 residues. This chain's CDR3 is CASSPGLGLEKANYGYTF. CDR3 nucleotide sequence: TGTGCCAGCAGCCCAGGGTTGGGCTTAGAAAAGGCTAACTATGGCTACACCTTC.

The chain uses TRBV15 and TRBJ2-5, with TRBD2 matching 7 bases. Germline V CDR1 and CDR2: LNHNV, YYDKDF (reference sequence). The CDR3 length is 13 residues. With V trimmed by 8 bases and J by 1 base, 4 bases remained unmatched. As DNA, the CDR3 is TGTGCCACCGGGGAGGGGTTCCAAGAGACCCAGTACTTC. This codes for CATGEGFQETQYF.

This sequence joins TRBV6-5 and TRBJ1-2; weak D call: TRBD1 (6 bases). CDR1 and CDR2 from the germline V gene are MNHEY and SVGAGI. This CDR3 has 14 residues. V gave up 0 bases and J gave up 4 bases, with 9 bases separating them. The CDR3 region is CASSYSTGIYGYTF. The DNA of the CDR3 is TGTGCCAGCAGTTACTCCACAGGGATCTATGGCTACACCTTC.

This rearrangement joins TRBV11-2 to TRBJ2-7; possibly TRBD1 for D (6 bases). Trimming stripped 8 bases from V and 4 bases from J, with 18 bases between. In germline, CDR1 is SGHAT, CDR2 FQNNGV. The CDR3 sequence is 14 residues long. The CDR3 DNA is TGTGCCAGCTCCCAGGGGACGGGTAATTACGAGCAGTACTTC. It codes for CASSQGTGNYEQYF.

The CDR3 DNA sequence: TGTGCCAGCAGTCCCCGGGACAGGGGAAAGTACGAGCAGTACTTC. It yields the protein CASSPRDRGKYEQYF. This chain uses TRBV27 with TRBJ2-7; 10 nucleotides line up with TRBD1. V lost 5 bases, J lost 4 bases, and 8 bases stayed unmatched. This CDR3 region has 15 residues. From germline, CDR1 is MNHEY and CDR2 SMNVEV (reference sequence).

The rearrangement joins TRBV25-1 to TRBJ2-7; D possibly corresponds to TRBD1 (6 bases). This CDR3 is 12 amino acids long. Germline V gene sequence: CDR1 MGHDK, CDR2 SYGVNS. Trimming stripped 7 bases from V and 3 bases from J, with 10 bases between. The CDR3 is CASMDSIYEQYF. CDR3 in DNA: TGTGCCAGCATGGACAGCATCTACGAGCAGTACTTC.

The chain employs TRBV19 and TRBJ1-1, with 8 bases identical to TRBD1. Per the germline V gene, CDR1 is LNHDA and CDR2 is SQIVND (reference sequence). Germline trimming cut 0 bases from V and 1 base from J; bases unmatched to any gene: 7. CDR3 length: 17 residues. Here the CDR3 reads CASSIDDSGTGNTEAFF. As DNA, the CDR3 is TGTGCCAGTAGTATAGACGATTCCGGGACAGGGAACACTGAAGCTTTCTTT.

The rearrangement links TRBV23-1 to TRBJ1-2; TRBD1 might be the D (6 bases). TRBV23-1 falls under the ORF class, with uncertain function. This CDR3 comprises 16 residues. V lost 0 bases, J lost 4 bases, and 15 bases lay in between. DNA for the CDR3: TGCGCCAGCAGTCAATCCCCACAGGGTTCCTCCTATGGCTACACCTTC. Encoded protein: CASSQSPQGSSYGYTF.

This rearrangement joins TRBV21-1 to TRBJ2-1; the table calls TRBD2, which could not be checked here. TRBV21-1 counts as a pseudogene. The CDR3 is 17 amino acids. The CDR3 region is CASTTLGLSGGIDEQFF. As DNA, the CDR3 is TGTGCCAGCACCACCCTGGGACTAAGCGGGGGGATCGATGAGCAGTTCTTC.